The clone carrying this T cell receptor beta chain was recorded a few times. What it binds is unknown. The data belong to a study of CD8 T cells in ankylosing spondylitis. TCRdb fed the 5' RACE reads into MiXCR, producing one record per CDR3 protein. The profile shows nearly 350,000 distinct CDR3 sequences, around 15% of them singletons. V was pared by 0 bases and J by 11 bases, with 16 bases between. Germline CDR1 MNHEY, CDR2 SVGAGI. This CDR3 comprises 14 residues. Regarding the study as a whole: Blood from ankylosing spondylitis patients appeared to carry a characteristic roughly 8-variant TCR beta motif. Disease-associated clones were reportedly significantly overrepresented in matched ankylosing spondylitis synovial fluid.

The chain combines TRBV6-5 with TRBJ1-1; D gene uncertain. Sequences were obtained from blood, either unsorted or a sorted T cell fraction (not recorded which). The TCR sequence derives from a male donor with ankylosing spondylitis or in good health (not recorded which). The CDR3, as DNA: TGTGCCAGCAGTTACTCGGTCTCCCCCATGCGGGCTTTCTTT. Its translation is CASSYSVSPMRAFF.